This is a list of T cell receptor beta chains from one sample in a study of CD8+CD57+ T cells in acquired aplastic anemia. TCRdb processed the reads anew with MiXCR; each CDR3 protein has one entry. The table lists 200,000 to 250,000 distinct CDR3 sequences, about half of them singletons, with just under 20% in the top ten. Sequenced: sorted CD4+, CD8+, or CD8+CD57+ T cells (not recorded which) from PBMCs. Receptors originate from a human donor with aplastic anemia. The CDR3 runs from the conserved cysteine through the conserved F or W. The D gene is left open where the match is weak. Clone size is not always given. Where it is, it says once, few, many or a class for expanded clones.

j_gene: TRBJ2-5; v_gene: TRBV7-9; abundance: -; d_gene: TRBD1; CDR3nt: TGTGCCAGCAGCTCAGATGACAGGGAGCAGGAGACCCAGTACTTC; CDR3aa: CASSSDDREQETQYF
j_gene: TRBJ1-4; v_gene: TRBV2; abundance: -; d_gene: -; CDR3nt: TGTGCCAGCAGTGAATACCCCGGACAGATTGAAAAACTGTTTTTT; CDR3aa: CASSEYPGQIEKLFF
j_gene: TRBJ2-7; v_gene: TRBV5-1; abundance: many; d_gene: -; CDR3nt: TGCGCCAGCAGCTTGGAGGCACTTAACTACGAGCAGTACTTC; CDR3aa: CASSLEALNYEQYF
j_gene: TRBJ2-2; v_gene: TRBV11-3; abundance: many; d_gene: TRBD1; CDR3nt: TGTGCCAGCAGACGAACAGGGGCCGGGGAGCTGTTTTTT; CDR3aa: CASRRTGAGELFF
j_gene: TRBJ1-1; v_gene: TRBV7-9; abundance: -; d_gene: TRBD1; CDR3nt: TGTGCCAGCAGCCAGGGGGCTGCGGACACTGAAGCTTTCTTT; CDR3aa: CASSQGAADTEAFF
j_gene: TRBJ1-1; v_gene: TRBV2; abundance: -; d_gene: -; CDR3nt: TGTGCCAGCAGTGACAGGGACACTACTGAAGCTTTCTTT; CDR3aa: CASSDRDTTEAFF
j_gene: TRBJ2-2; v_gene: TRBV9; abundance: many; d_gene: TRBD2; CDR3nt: TGTGCCAGCAGCGTAGTGGCTAGCGGGTACACCGGGGAGCTGTTTTTT; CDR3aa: CASSVVASGYTGELFF
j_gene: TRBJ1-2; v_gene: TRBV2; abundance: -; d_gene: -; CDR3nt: TGTGCCAGTGCCTGGCAGGGCGCTAACTATGGCTACACCTTC; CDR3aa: CASAWQGANYGYTF
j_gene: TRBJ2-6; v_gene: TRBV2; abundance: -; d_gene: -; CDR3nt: TGTGCCAGCAGTGAGGGCGGTAATGCCAACGTCCTGACTTTC; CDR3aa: CASSEGGNANVLTF
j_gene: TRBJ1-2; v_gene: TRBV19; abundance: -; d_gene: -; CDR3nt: TGTGCCAGTAGTATATCCCGCTCGGGGACCCACACCTTC; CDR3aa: CASSISRSGTHTF
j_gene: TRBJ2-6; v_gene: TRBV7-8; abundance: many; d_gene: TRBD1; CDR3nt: TGTGCCAGCAGCTTTTCGACAGGGGTCGGGGCCAACGTCCTGACTTTC; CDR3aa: CASSFSTGVGANVLTF
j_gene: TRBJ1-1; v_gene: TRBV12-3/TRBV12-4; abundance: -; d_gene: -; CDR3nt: TGTGCCAGCACCAAAGGGGAGACAGCTGAAGCTTTCTTT; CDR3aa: CASTKGETAEAFF
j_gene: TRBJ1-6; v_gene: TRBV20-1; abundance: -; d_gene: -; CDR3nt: TGCAGTGCTAGAACACGACAGGTGTTAAATTCACCCCTCCACTTT; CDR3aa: CSARTRQVLNSPLHF
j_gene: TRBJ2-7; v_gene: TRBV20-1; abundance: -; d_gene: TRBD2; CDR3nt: TGCAGCATCACTAGCGGGGGGATCTACGAGCAGTACTTC; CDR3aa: CSITSGGIYEQYF
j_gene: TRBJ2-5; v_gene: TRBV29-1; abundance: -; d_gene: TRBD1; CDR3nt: TGCAGCGTCCAGCACAGGGGCCAGGGGGAGACCCAGTACTTC; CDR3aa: CSVQHRGQGETQYF
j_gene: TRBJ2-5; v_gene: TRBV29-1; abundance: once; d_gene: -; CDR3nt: TGCAGCGTTGATAAGGCAGGGAGGCAAGAGACCCAGTACTTC; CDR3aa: CSVDKAGRQETQYF
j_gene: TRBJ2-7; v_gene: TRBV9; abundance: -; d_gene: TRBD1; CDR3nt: TGTGCCAGCAGCGTAGCTCCGGGACAGGGCTCCTACGAGCAGTACTTC; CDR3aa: CASSVAPGQGSYEQYF
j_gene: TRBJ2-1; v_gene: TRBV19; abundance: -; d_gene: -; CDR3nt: TGTGCCAGTAGTATAAAAAAGACAGTTTTCCGCCACCAGTTCTTC; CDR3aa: CASSIKKTVFRHQFF
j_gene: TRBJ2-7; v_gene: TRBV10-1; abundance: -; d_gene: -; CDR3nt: TGCGCCAGCAGTGGTAGGGGCCAGAGCGACGAGCAGTACTTC; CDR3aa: CASSGRGQSDEQYF
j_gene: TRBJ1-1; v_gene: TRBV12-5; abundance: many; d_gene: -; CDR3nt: TGTGCTAGTGGTTTATCAGGGGACACTGAAGCTTTCTTT; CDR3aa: CASGLSGDTEAFF
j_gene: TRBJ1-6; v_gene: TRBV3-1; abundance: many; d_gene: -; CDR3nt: TGTGCCAGCAGCCCGGGAGGGTCTAATTCACCCCTCCACTTT; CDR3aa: CASSPGGSNSPLHF
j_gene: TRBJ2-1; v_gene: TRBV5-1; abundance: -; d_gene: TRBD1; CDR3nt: TGCGCCAGCAGTCTGGGTGGAGTGGACAGGGAAGATGAGCAGTTCTTC; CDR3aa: CASSLGGVDREDEQFF
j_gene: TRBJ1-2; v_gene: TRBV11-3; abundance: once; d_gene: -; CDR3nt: TGTGCCAGCAGCCCACCGGAGGGCTATGGCTACACCTTC; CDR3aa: CASSPPEGYGYTF
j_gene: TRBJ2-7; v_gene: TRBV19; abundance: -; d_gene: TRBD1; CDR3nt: TGTGCCAGTAGTATCAGACAGGGGGGCGTCGAGCAGTACTTC; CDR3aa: CASSIRQGGVEQYF
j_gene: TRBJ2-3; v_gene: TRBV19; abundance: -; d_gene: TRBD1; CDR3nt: TGTGCCAGTAGTATAGAGACAGGGGTATGGACAGATACGCAGTATTTT; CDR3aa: CASSIETGVWTDTQYF
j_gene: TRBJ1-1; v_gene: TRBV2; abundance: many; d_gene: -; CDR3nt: TGTGCCAGCAGAGGTATGACAGTGAACACTGAAGCTTTCTTT; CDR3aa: CASRGMTVNTEAFF